The 10 T cell receptor beta chains below were found in one sample sequenced in a study of blood T cell dynamics during melanoma immunotherapy. As for time point: pre-treatment baseline. The protocol was immunoSEQ multiplex PCR, while the TCRdb copy is restricted to in-frame clones and leaves out a portion. The sample shows approximately 13,000 clones, 70% to 85% of them seen only once. This sample comprised blood, obtained from a patient treated with checkpoint blockade. Source of these receptors: a human donor with melanoma.

The chain is built from TRBV5-1 and TRBJ1-2, with D perhaps TRBD1 (5 bases). The CDR3 has 17 residues. Germline CDR1 reads SGHRS; CDR2 reads YFSETQ. Trimming pared 2 bases from V and 0 bases from J, leaving 17 bases between. The CDR3 here is CASSFGPSGTANYGYTF. DNA for the CDR3: TGCGCCAGCAGCTTCGGCCCCTCTGGGACCGCTAACTATGGCTACACCTTC.

The chain joins TRBV19 to TRBJ1-1, with a weak D call TRBD1 (5 bases). Germline-derived CDR1 and CDR2 are LNHDA and SQIVND (reference sequence). Trimming left V 3 bases short and J 4 bases short, with 12 bases between. The CDR3 length is 14 residues. CDR3 residues: CASSIGTLGTEAFF. Written as DNA, the CDR3 is TGTGCCAGTAGTATTGGGACTCTCGGCACTGAAGCTTTCTTT.

The chain links TRBV4-2 to TRBJ2-5; weak D call: TRBD1 (5 bases). The end of the DNA is better explained by TRBJ2-7, so the J call may be wrong. CDR1 is LGHNA, CDR2 YNFKEQ, per germline. CDR3 length equals 14 residues. For the CDR3, the DNA is TGTGCCAGCAGCCAAGAAGTAGGGGCCTACGAGCAGTACTTC. Translated: CASSQEVGAYEQYF.

V usage is TRBV6-1 and J usage is TRBJ1-5; tentative D call: TRBD1 (6 bases). In germline, CDR1 is MNHNS, CDR2 SASEGT. The CDR3 runs 14 residues. V lost 3 bases, J lost 8 bases, and 14 bases lay in between. CDR3 sequence: CASSDYGRGEPQHF. In nucleotides, the CDR3 is TGTGCCAGCAGTGATTATGGCAGGGGCGAGCCCCAGCATTTT.

The gene calls are TRBV19 and TRBJ1-1, with TRBD1 identical over 10 bases. CDR3 length: 13 amino acids. Losses at the gene ends were 9 bases for V and 5 bases for J; bases not matched to a gene: 6. Germline CDR1 is LNHDA and CDR2 is SQIVND (reference sequence). The CDR3 here is CASQGQGTTEAFF. CDR3 DNA: TGTGCCAGCCAGGGACAGGGGACGACTGAAGCTTTCTTT.

The chain is built from TRBV27 and TRBJ2-3; TRBD1 matches at 8 bases. Per the germline V gene, CDR1 is MNHEY and CDR2 is SMNVEV (reference sequence). CDR3 size: 16 residues. Losses at the gene ends were 5 bases for V and 2 bases for J; bases not matched to a gene: 9. The CDR3 coding sequence is TGTGCCAGCAGTATCCGCCGGGACAGGTTCACAGATACGCAGTATTTT. Protein sequence: CASSIRRDRFTDTQYF.

V is TRBV7-2 and J is TRBJ2-5; TRBD1 might be the D (5 bases). Trimming shortened V by 1 base and J by 1 base, and 10 bases separated the two germline ends. This CDR3 has 15 amino acids. Germline V CDR1 and CDR2: SGHTA, FQGNSA. CDR3 in amino acids: CASSLEDNFQETQYF. CDR3 nucleotides: TGTGCCAGCAGCTTAGAGGACAACTTCCAAGAGACCCAGTACTTC. The entire variable domain, with the rest obtained from reference TRBV7-2 and TRBJ2-5, is as follows: GAGVSQSPSNKVTEKGKDVELRCDPISGHTALYWYRQSLGQGLEFLIYFQGNSAPDKSGLPSDRFSAERTGGSVSTLTIQRTQQEDSAVYLCASSLEDNFQETQYFGPGTRLLVL.

CDR3 region: CASSWDAEAKQYF. The CDR3 coding sequence is TGTGCCAGCAGCTGGGACGCCGAAGCCAAGCAGTACTTC. The V gene is TRBV7-8, the J gene TRBJ2-7; D may be TRBD1 or TRBD2 (5 bases each). Germline CDR1 is SGHVS and CDR2 is FQNEAQ. The CDR3 sequence is 13 residues long. Trimming removed 4 bases at V and 8 bases at J, with 15 bases between.

The chain combines TRBV5-1 with TRBJ1-1, with D tentatively TRBD1 (5 bases). V lost 0 bases and J 4 bases, leaving 10 bases between the germline ends. CDR1 is SGHRS, CDR2 YFSETQ, per germline. The CDR3 has 14 residues. The CDR3 DNA is TGCGCCAGCAGCTTGGTCGGGGGGTTCACTGAAGCTTTCTTT. Amino acids: CASSLVGGFTEAFF.

J is TRBJ2-7 and V is TRBV6-5; D not resolved. V dropped 6 bases and J dropped 0 bases, with 9 bases sitting between them. Germline CDR1 MNHEY, CDR2 SVGAGI. This CDR3 spans 13 amino acids. The CDR3 sequence is CASSLKSSYEQYF. Written as DNA, the CDR3 is TGTGCCAGCAGCCTGAAGAGCTCCTACGAGCAGTACTTC.